Sequencing of this TCR beta chain was carried out in a study of shared clonotypes between healthy human individuals. Method: immunoSEQ multiplex PCR; TCRdb's copy keeps in-frame clones and lacks some. The sample consists of about 1.5 million clones, about 98% of them appearing once. V dropped 4 bases and J dropped 6 bases, with 9 bases sitting between them. This CDR3 is built from 12 residues. In germline, CDR1 is SQVTM, CDR2 ANQGSEA. The TCR originated in a man aged 30-40 years in good health. The gene calls are TRBV29-1 and TRBJ1-4, with TRBD1 as a possible D gene (6 bases). Sequences were obtained from naive CD4+ T cells sorted from blood. Indicated subset: CD45RA+ positively selected. The chain's CDR3 is CSVAEGDEKLFF. Here the CDR3 DNA reads TGCAGCGTTGCCGAGGGGGATGAAAAACTGTTTTTT.